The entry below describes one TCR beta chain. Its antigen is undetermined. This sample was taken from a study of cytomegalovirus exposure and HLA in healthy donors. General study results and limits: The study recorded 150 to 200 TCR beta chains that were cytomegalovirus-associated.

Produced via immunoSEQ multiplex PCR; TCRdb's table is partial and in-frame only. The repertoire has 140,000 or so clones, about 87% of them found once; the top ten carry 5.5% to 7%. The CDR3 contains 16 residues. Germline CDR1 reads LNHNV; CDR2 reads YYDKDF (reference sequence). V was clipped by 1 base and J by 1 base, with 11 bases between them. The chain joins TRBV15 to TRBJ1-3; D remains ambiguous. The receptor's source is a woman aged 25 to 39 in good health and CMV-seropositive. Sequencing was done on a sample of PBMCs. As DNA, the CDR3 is TGTGCCACCAGCAGAGGAGCCGAAGTGTCTGGAAACACCATATATTTT. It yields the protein CATSRGAEVSGNTIYF.